A selection of T cell receptor beta chains follows, all from one sample in a study of Ad26.COV2.S vaccination and SARS-CoV-2 variants. Produced via immunoSEQ multiplex PCR; TCRdb's table is partial and in-frame only. The profile shows fewer than 600,000 clones, 89% of them singletons. Sequences were derived from peripheral blood, sampled in a trial of Ad26.COV2.S vaccine versus placebo. These receptors were taken from a person aged 18-60 years who received the Ad26.COV2.S COVID-19 vaccine or a placebo. Both conserved end residues are part of each CDR3. The D gene is left open where the match is weak. A row's size may be missing; if present it is once, few, many or a size class.

>.|TRBJ2-3|TRBV18|.
TGTGCCAGCTCACCTTCCAGGGGCCCCACAGATACGCAGTATTTT
CASSPSRGPTDTQYF
>TRBD2|TRBJ2-5|TRBV5-6|.
TGTGCCAGCAGCCCACCCGGGGGGGCGAAGACCCAGTACTTC
CASSPPGGAKTQYF
>TRBD1|TRBJ1-2|TRBV14|.
TGTGCCAGCAGCGCATTAGGTACAGGGGGCTATGGCTACACCTTC
CASSALGTGGYGYTF
>TRBD1|TRBJ2-3|TRBV2|.
TGTGCCAGCAGTCCCGGGACAGGGGGGTTAGATACGCAGTATTTT
CASSPGTGGLDTQYF
>.|TRBJ2-3|TRBV19|.
TGTGCCAGTAGTACGGGAGTGGGATTAGATACGCAGTATTTT
CASSTGVGLDTQYF
>.|TRBJ2-2|TRBV25-1|.
TGTGCCAGCAGTCCCTGGGGGCTCGGCACCGGGGAGCTGTTTTTT
CASSPWGLGTGELFF
>.|TRBJ2-5|TRBV7-2|.
TGTGCCAGCAGCCGCCTAGGGGTCCAAGAGACCCAGTACTTC
CASSRLGVQETQYF
>TRBD1|TRBJ1-4|TRBV6-5|.
TGTGCCAGCAGGCCTGTGGGGACAGGGAGTGAAAAACTGTTTTTT
CASRPVGTGSEKLFF
>.|TRBJ1-3|TRBV4-1|.
TGCGCCAGCAGACAGACTTGGGCTGGAAACACCATATATTTT
CASRQTWAGNTIYF
>.|TRBJ2-3|TRBV7-9|.
TGTGCCAGCAGCTTAGCGGTCAGCGTAAGCACAGATACGCAGTATTTT
CASSLAVSVSTDTQYF
>.|TRBJ2-7|TRBV5-3|.
TGTGCCAGAATTGGGACTTTAGCCTACGAGCAGTACTTC
CARIGTLAYEQYF
>.|TRBJ1-3|TRBV19|.
TGTGCCAGTATAAATATGGGCAGGATCAACTCTGGAAACACCATATATTTT
CASINMGRINSGNTIYF
>.|TRBJ2-2|TRBV10-3|once
TGTGCCATCAGTGAGCGGGGAACCGGGGAGCTGTTTTTT
CAISERGTGELFF
>.|TRBJ2-2|TRBV7-8|.
TGTGCCAGCAGAACCAGGGACCGCAGGGTTTCGAACACCGGGGAGCTGTTTTTT
CASRTRDRRVSNTGELFF
>TRBD2|TRBJ2-3|TRBV3-1/TRBV3-2|.
TGTGCCAGCAGCCAAGAAATACCCGGACTAGCGGGTACAGATACGCAGTATTTT
CASSQEIPGLAGTDTQYF
>TRBD2|TRBJ2-1|TRBV6-4|.
TGTGCCAGCAGTGATGGACTAGCCCTCCAGGGTGAGCAGTTCTTC
CASSDGLALQGEQFF
>.|TRBJ2-5|TRBV11-1|few
TGTGCCAGCAGCTTAGCGCAATGGGAAGAGACCCAGTACTTC
CASSLAQWEETQYF
>TRBD1|TRBJ2-3|TRBV2|.
TGTGCCACCACGGGACAGCTAACAGATACGCAGTATTTT
CATTGQLTDTQYF
>.|TRBJ1-5|TRBV3-1/TRBV3-2|.
TGTGCCAGCAGCCAAGCGGGCAATCAGCCCCAGCATTTT
CASSQAGNQPQHF
>TRBD2|TRBJ2-7|TRBV9|.
TGTGCCAGCAGCGCCGGGACTAGACCCTACGAGCAGTACTTC
CASSAGTRPYEQYF
>TRBD2|TRBJ2-2|TRBV5-1|.
TGCGCCAGCAGCTTGGGACTAGCGGGAGGACTAATCGTCACCGGGGAGCTGTTTTTT
CASSLGLAGGLIVTGELFF
>TRBD1|TRBJ1-2|TRBV18|.
TGTGCCAGCTCACCCATGAGTGGACAGGGGGGATATGGCTACACCTTC
CASSPMSGQGGYGYTF
>.|TRBJ2-5|TRBV21-1|.
TGTGCCAGCAGCCGGACCTGGAAAGAGACCCAGTACTTC
CASSRTWKETQYF
>TRBD1|TRBJ2-7|TRBV6-5|.
TGTGCCAGCAGTTACTCGCCTGGGGACAGGTCCTACGAGCAGTACTTC
CASSYSPGDRSYEQYF
>TRBD2|TRBJ2-5|TRBV11-2|.
TGTGCCAGCAGCCAGCGGGGGGCCAGGGAGACCCAGTACTTC
CASSQRGARETQYF
>.|TRBJ1-2|TRBV19|.
TGTGCCAGTAGTGGGGTCGGTGGCTACACCTTC
CASSGVGGYTF
>.|TRBJ1-1|TRBV6-2/TRBV6-3|.
TGTGCCAGCAGTTACTCGAGTCTATGGAAAGCTTTCTTT
CASSYSSLWKAFF
>TRBD2|TRBJ2-5|TRBV30|.
TGTGCCTGGAACCCGGGACTAGCGGGAGTGGAGACCCAGTACTTC
CAWNPGLAGVETQYF
>TRBD1|TRBJ1-1|TRBV5-1|.
TGCGCCAGCAGCCCTCGGACAGGGATAATTAATGAAGCTTTCTTT
CASSPRTGIINEAFF
>.|TRBJ2-2|TRBV4-1|.
TGCGCCAGCAGCCAAGTAGGGAGGTACACCGGGGAGCTGTTTTTT
CASSQVGRYTGELFF
>.|TRBJ2-2|TRBV6-6|.
TGTGCCAGCAGAGCCCGAACAGGGTTCAACACCGGGGAGCTGTTTTTT
CASRARTGFNTGELFF
>.|TRBJ1-2|TRBV9|.
TGTGCCAGCAGCGTTTCGGGTAGCCGCTATGGCTACACCTTC
CASSVSGSRYGYTF
>.|TRBJ1-2|TRBV4-3|.
TGCGCCAGCAGCCAAGGAACGGGCTATGGCTACACCTTC
CASSQGTGYGYTF
>TRBD2|TRBJ2-3|TRBV7-9|.
TGTGCCAGCAGATCAACCCGAGATCTGACGGGAGGGCCGGCAGATACGCAGTATTTT
CASRSTRDLTGGPADTQYF
>TRBD1|TRBJ2-1|TRBV6-5|.
TGTGCCAGCAGGTCGGACAGGGGGCAGAATGAGCAGTTCTTC
CASRSDRGQNEQFF
>TRBD1|TRBJ1-2|TRBV3-1/TRBV3-2|few
TGTGCCAGCAGCCAGACAGGGTCGCCAAACTATGGCTACACCTTC
CASSQTGSPNYGYTF
>.|TRBJ2-7|TRBV7-9|.
TGTGCCAGCAGTCCCAGATATATCTCCTACGAGCAGTACTTC
CASSPRYISYEQYF
>.|TRBJ1-1|TRBV7-2|.
TGTGCCAGCAGCTTAGATGGTGGCACTGAAGCTTTCTTT
CASSLDGGTEAFF
>.|TRBJ1-1|TRBV6-5|once
TGTGCCAGCAGTTACAGGGGGGCTCACACTGAAGCTTTCTTT
CASSYRGAHTEAFF
>TRBD1|TRBJ1-3|TRBV7-2|.
TGTGCCAGCAGACGGACAGGGATATGGCCGGGGAACACCATATATTTT
CASRRTGIWPGNTIYF
>.|TRBJ2-3|TRBV30|.
TGTGCCTGGAGTGTACCCCTACTGGCAGATACGCAGTATTTT
CAWSVPLLADTQYF
>.|TRBJ2-7|TRBV7-9|.
TGTGCCAGCAGCTTCCTCGGAGGAGACTACGAGCAGTACTTC
CASSFLGGDYEQYF
>.|TRBJ1-4|TRBV10-1|.
TGCGCCAGCAGTGAGTCGCCGAGTGAAAAACTGTTTTTT
CASSESPSEKLFF
>.|TRBJ1-4|TRBV14|.
TGTGCCAGCAGCCAAGTCGGAGCAACTAATGAAAAACTGTTTTTT
CASSQVGATNEKLFF
>.|TRBJ2-3|TRBV18|.
TGTGCCAGCTCGGACAGAAGCACAGATACGCAGTATTTT
CASSDRSTDTQYF
>.|TRBJ1-6|TRBV2|few
TGTGCCAGCAAGGGAGGAACGGTGGGGCATTCACCCCTCCACTTT
CASKGGTVGHSPLHF
>.|TRBJ1-1|TRBV3-1/TRBV3-2|.
TGTGCCAGCAGCCAGTATACTGAAGCTTTCTTT
CASSQYTEAFF
>TRBD1|TRBJ2-2|TRBV7-2|.
TGTGCCAGCAGCGCCCGGGGGACAGGGCGGACCGGGGAGCTGTTTTTT
CASSARGTGRTGELFF
>TRBD2|TRBJ2-1|TRBV7-2|few
TGTGCCAGCAGCACCCGCGGACTAGCAGTTGGCAATGAGCAGTTCTTC
CASSTRGLAVGNEQFF
>.|TRBJ2-7|TRBV15|.
TGTGCCACCAGCAGAGATTATAGCTACGAGCAGTACTTC
CATSRDYSYEQYF
>TRBD2|TRBJ2-1|TRBV5-1|.
TGCGCCAGCAGCTTATCGTCGCCTAGCGGGAGCATGGGTAAGGATGAGCAGTTCTTC
CASSLSSPSGSMGKDEQFF
>TRBD2|TRBJ2-1|TRBV19|.
TGTGCCAGTAGAGAGGGGCGAGCGGGAGCTAGGTACAATGAGCAGTTCTTC
CASREGRAGARYNEQFF
>.|TRBJ2-5|TRBV15|.
TGTGCCACCAGCTGGTACGGGGAGACCCAGTACTTC
CATSWYGETQYF
>.|TRBJ2-7|TRBV4-1|once
TGCGCCAGCAGCCATAATACAGGGATCGTGTACGAGCAGTACTTC
CASSHNTGIVYEQYF
>TRBD1|TRBJ1-2|TRBV7-2|.
TGTGCCAGCAGAACGACAGGGGACGGCTACACCTTC
CASRTTGDGYTF
>.|TRBJ2-1|TRBV27|.
TGTGCCAGCAGTTTTAGTATCCAGGTCAATGAGCAGTTCTTC
CASSFSIQVNEQFF
>TRBD2|TRBJ2-1|TRBV5-1|.
TGCGCCAGCCGCCCAAGTCTAGCGGGAGGGAAAAGCCCAATTGAGCAGTTCTTC
CASRPSLAGGKSPIEQFF
>.|TRBJ1-3|TRBV5-8|.
TGTGCCAGCAGCCTCGACACGATCTGGAACACCATATATTTT
CASSLDTIWNTIYF